This T cell receptor (beta chain) was obtained from a study of blood T cell repertoires in COVID-19. Study details: Samples came from the United States, Italy and Spain, spanning acute and convalescent COVID-19. T cells, B-cell-depleted T cells, or PBMCs provided the cDNA or gDNA that served as material.

This CDR3 has 14 residues. Germline CDR1 and CDR2: SGDLS and YYNGEE. Trimming shortened V by 4 bases and J by 3 bases, and 11 bases separated the two germline ends. How the authors handled the data: Estimated nucleated cell counts came from reference gene primer amplification. Clones were sequenced by immunoSEQ multiplex PCR, and TCRdb holds only the in-frame ones, with some missing. V, J and clone size are those of that table, while D and trimming were read from the DNA. The sample records about 170,000 clones, around 88% being singletons. The sequence derives from a woman aged 45-60 years in a cohort exposed to, infected with or recovered from COVID-19 (not recorded which). J is TRBJ1-3 and V is TRBV9; a weak D match, TRBD1 (5 bases). Sequences were obtained from PBMCs or T cells enriched from blood (not recorded which). CDR3 DNA: TGTGCCAGCAGCATCCAGGGCGATGGAAACACCATATATTTT. It yields the protein CASSIQGDGNTIYF.